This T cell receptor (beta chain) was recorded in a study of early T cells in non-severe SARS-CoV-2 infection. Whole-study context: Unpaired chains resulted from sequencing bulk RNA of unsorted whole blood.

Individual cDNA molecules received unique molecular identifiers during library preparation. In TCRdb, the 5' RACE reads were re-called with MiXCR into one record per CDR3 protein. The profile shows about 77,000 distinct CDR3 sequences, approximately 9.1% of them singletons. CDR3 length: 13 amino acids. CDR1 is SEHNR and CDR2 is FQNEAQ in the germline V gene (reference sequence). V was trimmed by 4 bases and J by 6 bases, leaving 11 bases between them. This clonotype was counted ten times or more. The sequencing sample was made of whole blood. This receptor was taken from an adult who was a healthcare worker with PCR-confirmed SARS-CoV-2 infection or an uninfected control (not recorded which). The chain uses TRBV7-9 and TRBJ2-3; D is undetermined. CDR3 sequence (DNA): TGTGCCAGCAGCTCCCCGGTTGAGGATACGCAGTATTTT. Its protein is CASSSPVEDTQYF.